The entry that follows covers one T cell receptor beta chain sequence. Its antigen remains unidentified. This table comes from immunoSEQ multiplex PCR, and its TCRdb copy is limited to in-frame clones, with some not included. The data show more than 85,000 clones, around 83% seen once. This specimen belongs to a study of T cell responses to AZD1222 COVID-19 vaccine. General observations from the study: White British donors predominated, females outnumbered males, and clonal diversity was possibly underestimated.

This sample comprised peripheral blood, obtained on day 0 of AZD1222 vaccination. The TCR originated in an adult in good health.

The CDR3 here is CASSIGQGSSYEQYF. The CDR3 DNA follows: TGTGCCAGTAGTATAGGGCAGGGGAGCTCCTACGAGCAGTACTTC. The chain couples TRBV19 to TRBJ2-7, with D possibly matching TRBD1 (6 bases). This CDR3 is built from 15 residues. Germline values: CDR1 LNHDA, CDR2 SQIVND (reference sequence). The V end was cut by 1 base, the J end by 0 bases, with 10 bases between.